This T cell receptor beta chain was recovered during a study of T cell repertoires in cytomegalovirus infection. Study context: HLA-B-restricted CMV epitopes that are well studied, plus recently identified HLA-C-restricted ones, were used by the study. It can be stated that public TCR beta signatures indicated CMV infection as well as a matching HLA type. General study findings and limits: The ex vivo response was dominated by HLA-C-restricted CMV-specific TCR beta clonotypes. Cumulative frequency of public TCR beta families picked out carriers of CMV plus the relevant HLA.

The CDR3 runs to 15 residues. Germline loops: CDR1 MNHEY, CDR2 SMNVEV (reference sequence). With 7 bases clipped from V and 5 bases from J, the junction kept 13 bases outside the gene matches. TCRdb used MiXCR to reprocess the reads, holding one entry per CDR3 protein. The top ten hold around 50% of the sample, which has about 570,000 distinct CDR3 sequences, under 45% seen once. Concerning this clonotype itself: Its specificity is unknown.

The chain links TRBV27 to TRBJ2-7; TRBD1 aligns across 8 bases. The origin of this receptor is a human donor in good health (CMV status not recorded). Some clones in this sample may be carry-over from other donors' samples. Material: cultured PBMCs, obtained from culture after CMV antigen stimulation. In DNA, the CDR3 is TGTGCCAGCAAACCCGCATGGACAGGGTTGCACGAGCAGTACTTC. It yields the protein CASKPAWTGLHEQYF.